The clone carrying this T cell receptor (beta chain) was recorded at least ten times. What it binds is not known. The sample belongs to a study of metastatic and nonmetastatic thyroid tumors. Study details: Across blood and tumor or nodule tissue, repertoires from malignant and benign thyroid patients were compared with one another. Study results and caveats: Benign nodules were reported to have significantly lower TCR beta diversity than malignant thyroid tumors, in blood and tumor.

TCRdb reprocessed the PCR reads via MiXCR. The sample contains some 29,000 clones, approximately 3.7% of which appear only once. Trimming took 1 base from V and 4 from J, leaving 4 bases between them. CDR1 and CDR2 from the germline V gene are LGHDT and YNNKEL (reference sequence). CDR3 size: 12 residues. Nobody among the patients had been given any treatment before thyroid surgery. This TCR derives from a male donor with papillary thyroid cancer or a benign thyroid nodule (not recorded which). Some clones in this sample may be carry-over from other donors' samples. The gene calls are TRBV3-1 and TRBJ2-5; D is ambiguous. The specimen was blood. The CDR3 DNA sequence: TGTGCCAGCAGCCAAGGTTTAGAGACCCAGTACTTC. Its protein product is CASSQGLETQYF.